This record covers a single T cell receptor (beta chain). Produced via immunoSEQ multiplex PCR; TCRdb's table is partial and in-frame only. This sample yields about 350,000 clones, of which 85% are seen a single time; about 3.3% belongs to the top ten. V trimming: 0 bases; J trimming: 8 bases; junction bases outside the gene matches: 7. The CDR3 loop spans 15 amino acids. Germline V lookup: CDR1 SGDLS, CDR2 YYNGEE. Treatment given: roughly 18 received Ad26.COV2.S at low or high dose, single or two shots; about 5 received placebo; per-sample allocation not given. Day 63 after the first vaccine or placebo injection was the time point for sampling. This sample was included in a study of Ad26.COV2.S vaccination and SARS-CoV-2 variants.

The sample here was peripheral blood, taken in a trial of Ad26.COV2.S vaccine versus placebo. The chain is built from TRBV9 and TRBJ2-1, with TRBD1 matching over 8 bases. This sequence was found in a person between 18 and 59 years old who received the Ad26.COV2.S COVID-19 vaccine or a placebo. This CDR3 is CASSVVQGEGDEQFF. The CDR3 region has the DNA TGTGCCAGCAGCGTAGTACAGGGGGAAGGGGATGAGCAGTTCTTC.